Below are 25 T cell receptor beta chains sequenced from a single sample in a study of cytomegalovirus exposure and HLA in healthy donors. The study ran its PCR with 60 Vbeta and 13 Jbeta primers. Using immunoSEQ multiplex PCR, the repertoire was profiled, and TCRdb retains in-frame clones only, with some absent. Of some 180,000 clones in the sample, 79% were seen once. Input material: PBMCs. Receptors originate from a woman aged 25 to 45 in good health and CMV-seropositive.

The chain recombines TRBV11-2 with TRBJ2-7; D perhaps matches TRBD2 (5 bases). Between the trimmed V and J ends, which lost 6 bases and 0 bases, there was a span of 15 bases. The germline V gene encodes CDR1 SGHAT and CDR2 FQNNGV. CDR3 length: 15 amino acids. The CDR3 DNA is TGTGCCAGCAGTCAACTAACGGGGAGCTCCTACGAGCAGTACTTC. Translation gives CASSQLTGSSYEQYF.

The chain links TRBV5-6 to TRBJ1-1, with TRBD1 identical over 7 bases. J lost 4 bases, V lost 2 bases, and 8 bases had no gene match. From germline, CDR1 is SGHDT and CDR2 YYEEEE. This CDR3 has 15 residues. The CDR3 reads CASSFTGATFTEAFF. The DNA of the CDR3 is TGTGCCAGCAGCTTTACAGGGGCGACTTTCACTGAAGCTTTCTTT.

The CDR3 DNA reads TGTGCCAGTAGTGTCGCATCGGGACAGGCCCCTGGAAACACCATATATTTT. It yields the protein CASSVASGQAPGNTIYF. The V call is TRBV19, the J call TRBJ1-3; TRBD1 agrees at 8 bases. The CDR3 length is 17 residues. Germline V CDR1 and CDR2: LNHDA, SQIVND (reference sequence). The trim removed 5 bases at V and 2 bases at J, leaving 11 bases unmatched.

The chain joins TRBV10-1 to TRBJ1-2, with TRBD1 as a possible D gene (6 bases). The CDR3 has 19 amino acids. V lost 0 bases to trimming and J lost 0 bases, with 20 bases between them. CDR1 and CDR2 (germline): WNHNN, SYGVQD (reference sequence). The CDR3 DNA is TGCGCCAGCAGTGAGTCAGTGCGGCTGGGACACTTTACTAACTATGGCTACACCTTC. This translates into CASSESVRLGHFTNYGYTF.

The rearrangement links TRBV15 to TRBJ2-1, with 7 bases identical to TRBD2. The J segment lost 8 bases and the V segment lost 5 bases, leaving 6 bases of the junction unmatched. There are 13 residues in the CDR3. The germline CDR1 and CDR2 sequences are LNHNV and YYDKDF (reference sequence). The CDR3 reads CATSAGLDHEQFF. Written as DNA, the CDR3 is TGTGCCACCAGCGCCGGACTAGATCATGAGCAGTTCTTC.

CDR3 protein: CASSSAQPGQGYYQPQHF. DNA of the CDR3: TGTGCCAGCAGCTCTGCCCAACCGGGACAGGGATATTATCAGCCCCAGCATTTT. The chain combines TRBV7-9 with TRBJ1-5; 9 bases map to TRBD1. Germline-derived CDR1 and CDR2 are SEHNR and FQNEAQ (reference sequence). The CDR3 totals 18 residues. J gave up 5 bases and V 4 bases, and 15 bases lay outside the gene matches.

The chain carries TRBV11-2 and TRBJ1-2, with 7 bases identical to TRBD1. The V segment lost 4 bases and the J segment 4 bases; nucleotides outside the gene matches: 9. The CDR3 length is 15 residues. In germline, CDR1 is SGHAT, CDR2 FQNNGV. The CDR3 sequence is CASSSHRGRIYGYTF. For the CDR3, the DNA is TGTGCCAGCAGCTCCCACAGGGGACGCATCTATGGCTACACCTTC.

The chain carries TRBV6-6 and TRBJ2-7; 9 positions match TRBD1. The CDR3 contains 14 residues. The ends lost 5 bases at V and 5 bases at J; junction bases unmatched: 7. The germline V gene has CDR1 MNHNY and CDR2 SVGAGI (reference sequence). The CDR3 DNA is TGTGCCAGCAGTCTCGGACAGGGGATCAACGAGCAGTACTTC. Translating gives CASSLGQGINEQYF.

This chain connects TRBV4-1 to TRBJ1-6, with TRBD1 matching 9 bases. Germline loops: CDR1 MGHRA, CDR2 YSYEKL. The CDR3 is 16 amino acids. Losses at the gene ends were 4 bases for V and 7 bases for J; bases not matched to a gene: 8. CDR3 protein: CASSRVQGAENSPLHF. CDR3 nucleotides: TGCGCCAGCAGCCGGGTACAGGGGGCAGAAAATTCACCCCTCCACTTT.

The chain uses TRBV6-5 and TRBJ2-3; D might be TRBD2 (5 bases). The CDR3 sequence is 15 residues long. Between the trimmed V and J ends, which lost 6 bases and 0 bases, there was a span of 13 bases. CDR1 is MNHEY, CDR2 SVGAGI, per germline. CDR3: CASSSRGRSTDTQYF. The CDR3 region has the DNA TGTGCCAGCAGCTCTCGCGGGCGGAGCACAGATACGCAGTATTTT.

This chain connects TRBV4-1 to TRBJ2-5; 12 bases map to TRBD2. J lost 3 bases, V lost 5 bases, and 16 bases had no gene match. This CDR3 comprises 19 residues. Germline assignment: CDR1 MGHRA and CDR2 YSYEKL. CDR3 in amino acids: CASSGQTLGLAGGEETQYF. The DNA for the CDR3 is TGCGCCAGCAGCGGCCAAACCCTGGGGCTAGCGGGAGGGGAAGAGACCCAGTACTTC.

This clone was counted only a few times. The chain carries TRBV6-1 and TRBJ2-2, with D possibly matching TRBD2 (6 bases). This CDR3 region has 14 residues. CDR1 is MNHNS, CDR2 SASEGT, per germline. Trimming took 5 bases from V and 4 from J, leaving 11 bases between them. As DNA, the CDR3 is TGTGCCAGCAGTCCCCAGGAGGGCACCGGGGAGCTGTTTTTT. It specifies CASSPQEGTGELFF.

This chain uses TRBV11-2 with TRBJ2-7; no firm D call. This CDR3 spans 12 amino acids. Germline CDR1 is SGHAT and CDR2 is FQNNGV. The V end was cut by 4 bases, the J end by 7 bases, with 11 bases between. CDR3 in DNA: TGTGCCAGCAGCTCGGCTGACGGGGAGCAGTACTTC. Amino acid sequence: CASSSADGEQYF.

This clone was detected only once. The chain employs TRBV7-9 and TRBJ2-7; no definite D call. Germline V gives CDR1 SEHNR, CDR2 FQNEAQ (reference sequence). This CDR3 contains 13 residues. Trimming took 5 bases from V and 6 from J, leaving 14 bases between them. The CDR3 region is CASSPFTFSEQYF. CDR3 sequence (DNA): TGTGCCAGCAGCCCCTTTACATTCTCCGAGCAGTACTTC.

This clone is a singleton in its sample. This sequence joins TRBV18 and TRBJ2-7, with D maybe TRBD2 (6 bases). Trimming shortened V by 3 bases and J by 3 bases, and 12 bases separated the two germline ends. CDR3 length: 14 residues. CDR1 KGHSH and CDR2 LQKENI come from the germline V gene. The CDR3 spells CASSPRREYYEQYF. Here the CDR3 DNA reads TGTGCCAGCTCACCTCGCCGGGAGTACTACGAGCAGTACTTC.

The CDR3 loop is CASSTGQGGNNEKLFF. In DNA, the CDR3 is TGCGCCAGCAGCACAGGACAGGGAGGGAATAATGAAAAACTGTTTTTT. This chain uses TRBV5-1 with TRBJ1-4, with TRBD1 matching over 8 bases. This CDR3 spans 16 amino acids. The trim removed 4 bases at V and 4 bases at J, leaving 9 bases unmatched. Per the germline V gene, CDR1 is SGHRS and CDR2 is YFSETQ.

V and J are TRBV7-6 and TRBJ1-1; D is undetermined. Germline V CDR1 and CDR2: SGHVS, FNYEAQ. The germline V and J ends were trimmed by 4 bases and 1 base, with 10 bases remaining between them. This CDR3 comprises 14 residues. CDR3 DNA sequence: TGTGCCAGCAGCTCCCTTCTAACGAACACTGAAGCTTTCTTT. Protein: CASSSLLTNTEAFF.

This clone was observed a handful of times. J is TRBJ2-5 and V is TRBV30; 8 positions agree with TRBD1. The trim removed 5 bases at V and 0 bases at J, leaving 8 bases unmatched. The CDR3 length is 15 residues. The germline gives CDR1 GTSNPN, CDR2 SVGIG (reference sequence). In DNA form, the CDR3 reads TGTGCCTGGGGAGCCGGGACAGGAAACCAAGAGACCCAGTACTTC. It encodes CAWGAGTGNQETQYF.

This chain joins TRBV5-6 and TRBJ2-7, with D perhaps TRBD2 (5 bases). The CDR3 has 14 amino acids. With 0 bases removed from V and 6 bases from J, the gap between germline ends came to 13 bases. From germline, CDR1 is SGHDT and CDR2 YYEEEE. The CDR3 sequence: CASSLAAVGSEQYF. The DNA of the CDR3 is TGTGCCAGCAGCTTGGCAGCTGTGGGGAGCGAGCAGTACTTC. Complete variable domain (other parts from reference TRBV5-6 and TRBJ2-7): DAGVTQSPTHLIKTRGQQVTLRCSPKSGHDTVSWYQQALGQGPQFIFQYYEEEERQRGNFPDRFSGHQFPNYSSELNVNALLLGDSALYLCASSLAAVGSEQYFGPGTRLTVT.

The V and J genes are TRBV4-1 and TRBJ2-7, with D hard to call. V lost 1 base, J lost 4 bases, and 11 bases lay in between. CDR1 and CDR2 (germline): MGHRA, YSYEKL. The CDR3 sequence is 14 residues long. Here the CDR3 reads CASSQVPNGYEQYF. The CDR3 nucleotides read TGCGCCAGCAGCCAAGTCCCGAACGGGTACGAGCAGTACTTC.

This clone came up once. V is TRBV13 and J is TRBJ1-4; D uncertain. The CDR3 extends over 14 amino acids. CDR1 PRHDT and CDR2 FYEKMQ come from the germline V gene (reference sequence). V shed 0 bases and J shed 8 bases, with 10 bases lying between them. The CDR3 loop reads CASSLGQLGEKLFF. The DNA of the CDR3 is TGTGCCAGCAGCTTAGGACAGCTTGGAGAAAAACTGTTTTTT.

V usage is TRBV19 and J usage is TRBJ1-1; weak D call: TRBD1 (5 bases). The germline gives CDR1 LNHDA, CDR2 SQIVND (reference sequence). With 7 bases removed from V and 5 bases from J, the gap between germline ends came to 11 bases. CDR3 size: 12 residues. This CDR3 is CASNAGRTEAFF. CDR3 nucleotide sequence: TGTGCCAGTAATGCAGGGAGGACTGAAGCTTTCTTT.

The V and J genes are TRBV5-8 and TRBJ2-1, with 8 nucleotides matching TRBD1. Germline assignment: CDR1 SGHTS and CDR2 YDEGEE. Trimming cost V 0 bases and J 8 bases; bases outside gene matches: 10. This CDR3 comprises 16 residues. The CDR3 loop reads CASSLEQGADAYEQFF. The CDR3 bases are TGTGCCAGCAGCTTGGAGCAGGGGGCGGATGCTTATGAGCAGTTCTTC.

The chain employs TRBV18 and TRBJ1-1, with 10 bases aligning to TRBD1. V shed 4 bases, J shed 11 bases, and the junction held 10 bases outside the gene matches. This CDR3 comprises 14 residues. Germline CDR1 and CDR2: KGHSH and LQKENI. The CDR3 DNA reads as TGTGCCAGCTCACTTTTTCCCGACAGGGGGCATGCTTTCTTT. Protein product: CASSLFPDRGHAFF.

CDR3 sequence reads: CASSSTGLGGTGELFF. Here the CDR3 DNA reads TGTGCCAGCAGCTCGACGGGACTAGGGGGGACCGGGGAGCTGTTTTTT. The J gene is TRBJ2-2, the V gene TRBV5-6; 8 bases are a match to TRBD2. The CDR3 runs 16 residues. Germline V CDR1 and CDR2: SGHDT, YYEEEE. Trimming at V came to 3 bases and at J to 5 bases, leaving 9 bases not matched to a gene.